The rows below give T cell receptor beta chains drawn from one sample of a study of beta chain features in type 1 diabetes. Sequencing was performed with immunoSEQ multiplex PCR; in TCRdb, only in-frame clones are kept and a portion is missing. The table lists more than 300,000 clones, around 7.6% of them singletons. The sample consisted of central memory CD4+ T cells from blood. All receptors come from a young woman in good health. The CDR3 runs from the conserved cysteine through the conserved F or W. Fields, in order: V gene, J gene, clone size, D gene, CDR3 protein, CDR3 DNA. The D gene is left open where the match is weak. Size values are once, few and many counts, or a class for expanded clones, and some rows have none.

v_gene: TRBV4-3
j_gene: TRBJ2-1
abundance: few
d_gene: -
CDR3aa: CASSQVAGPQFF
CDR3nt: TGCGCCAGCAGCCAAGTGGCAGGGCCGCAGTTCTTC

v_gene: TRBV7-2
j_gene: TRBJ2-1
abundance: few
d_gene: TRBD2
CDR3aa: CASSPIRTSGSYNEQFF
CDR3nt: TGTGCCAGCAGCCCCATCCGGACTAGCGGCTCCTACAATGAGCAGTTCTTC

v_gene: TRBV2
j_gene: TRBJ1-4
abundance: -
d_gene: TRBD1
CDR3aa: CASSETGKKLFF
CDR3nt: TGTGCCAGCAGTGAGACAGGGAAGAAACTGTTTTTT

v_gene: TRBV7-9
j_gene: TRBJ1-4
abundance: many
d_gene: -
CDR3aa: CASTLVEGTNEKLFF
CDR3nt: TGTGCCAGCACTCTCGTAGAGGGGACTAATGAAAAACTGTTTTTT

v_gene: TRBV7-2
j_gene: TRBJ2-5
abundance: few
d_gene: TRBD2
CDR3aa: CASSFYYLAGGQETQYF
CDR3nt: TGTGCCAGCAGCTTTTACTACTTAGCGGGAGGGCAAGAGACCCAGTACTTC

v_gene: TRBV6-6
j_gene: TRBJ2-6
abundance: -
d_gene: TRBD1
CDR3aa: CASSDDRGRGANVLTF
CDR3nt: TGTGCCAGCAGCGACGACAGGGGGAGAGGGGCCAACGTCCTGACTTTC

v_gene: TRBV5-1
j_gene: TRBJ2-2
abundance: few
d_gene: -
CDR3aa: CASSLDGVGGELFF
CDR3nt: TGCGCCAGCAGCTTGGATGGGGTCGGCGGGGAGCTGTTTTTT

v_gene: TRBV28
j_gene: TRBJ2-3
abundance: -
d_gene: -
CDR3aa: CASHSTDTQYF
CDR3nt: TGTGCCAGTCACTCGACAGATACGCAGTATTTT

v_gene: TRBV5-4
j_gene: TRBJ2-1
abundance: few
d_gene: -
CDR3aa: CASSYGRGGDNEQFF
CDR3nt: TGTGCCAGCAGCTATGGCAGGGGTGGGGACAATGAGCAGTTCTTC

v_gene: TRBV6-5
j_gene: TRBJ2-7
abundance: many
d_gene: TRBD2
CDR3aa: CASSSNRLAHEQYF
CDR3nt: TGTGCCAGCAGTTCGAACAGACTAGCCCACGAGCAGTACTTC